This T cell receptor (beta chain) was recovered during a study of shared clonotypes between healthy human individuals. At the level of the study: Per-donor plates numbered three CD4 naive, three CD4 memory, two CD8 naive and one CD8 memory.

Comments on this clone: Antigen unknown.

Broader study findings: Naive subsets typically showed greater estimated richness than memory subsets.

The germline V gene has CDR1 MNHNS and CDR2 SASEGT. The CDR3 consists of 15 residues. The ends lost 2 bases at V and 5 bases at J; junction bases unmatched: 6. Using immunoSEQ multiplex PCR, the repertoire was profiled, and TCRdb retains in-frame clones only, with some absent. Of a few million clones listed, just over 90% are singletons. V and J are TRBV6-1 and TRBJ1-5; the match to TRBD1 covers 7 bases. Sequenced: naive CD4+ T cells from PBMCs. Subset of the sample: CD45RA+ positively selected. The TCR sequence derives from a man between 18 and 29 years old in good health. Some clones in this sample may be carry-over from other donors' samples. Here the CDR3 reads CASSENRGGDQPQHF. The CDR3 nucleotides read TGTGCCAGCAGTGAAAACAGGGGTGGAGATCAGCCCCAGCATTTT.